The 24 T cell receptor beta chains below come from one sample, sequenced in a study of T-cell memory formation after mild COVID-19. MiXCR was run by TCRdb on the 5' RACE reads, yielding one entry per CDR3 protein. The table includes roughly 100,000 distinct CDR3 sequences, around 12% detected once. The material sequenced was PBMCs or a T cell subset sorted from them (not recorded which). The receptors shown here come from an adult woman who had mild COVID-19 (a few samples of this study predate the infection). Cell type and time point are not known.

The CDR3 bases are TGCGCCAGCAGTCAACCTTACCGCGGGGGTCGGGGGGAGACCCAGTACTTC. Protein product: CASSQPYRGGRGETQYF. The genes are TRBV23-1 and TRBJ2-1; 7 nucleotides match TRBD2. The assigned J gene may be wrong: the sequence end matches TRBJ2-5 better. TRBV23-1 is an ORF; its function is uncertain. The CDR3 is 17 residues long.

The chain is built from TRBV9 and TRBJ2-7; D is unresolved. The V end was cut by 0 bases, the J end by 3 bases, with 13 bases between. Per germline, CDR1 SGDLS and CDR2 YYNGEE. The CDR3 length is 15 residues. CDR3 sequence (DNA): TGTGCCAGCAGCGTAGCTTCTAGTGGGGTCTACGAGCAGTACTTC. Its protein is CASSVASSGVYEQYF.

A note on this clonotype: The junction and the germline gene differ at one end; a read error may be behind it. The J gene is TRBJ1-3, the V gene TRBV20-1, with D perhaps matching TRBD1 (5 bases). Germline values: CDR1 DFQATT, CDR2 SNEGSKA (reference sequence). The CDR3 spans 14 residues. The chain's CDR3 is CSARAAGIDSTIYF. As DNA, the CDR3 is TGCAGTGCCAGAGCTGCAGGGATAGACTCCACCATATATTTT.

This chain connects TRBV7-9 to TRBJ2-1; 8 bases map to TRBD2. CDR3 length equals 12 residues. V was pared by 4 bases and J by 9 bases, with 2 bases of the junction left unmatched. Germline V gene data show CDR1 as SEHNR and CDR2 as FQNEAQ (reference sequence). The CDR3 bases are TGTGCCAGCAGCTGGGGACTAGGTGAGCAGTTCTTC. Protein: CASSWGLGEQFF.

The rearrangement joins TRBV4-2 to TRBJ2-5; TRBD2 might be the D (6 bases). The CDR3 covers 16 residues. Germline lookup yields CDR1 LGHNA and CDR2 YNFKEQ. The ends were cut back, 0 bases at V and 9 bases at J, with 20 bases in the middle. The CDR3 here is CASSQDWRGLFRAQYF. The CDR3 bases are TGTGCCAGCAGCCAAGACTGGCGGGGACTCTTTCGGGCCCAGTACTTC.

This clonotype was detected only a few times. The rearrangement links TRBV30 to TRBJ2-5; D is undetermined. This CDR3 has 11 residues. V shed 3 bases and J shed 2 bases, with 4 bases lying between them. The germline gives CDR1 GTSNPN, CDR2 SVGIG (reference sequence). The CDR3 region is CAWRGQETQYF. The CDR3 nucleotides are TGTGCCTGGAGGGGACAAGAGACCCAGTACTTC.

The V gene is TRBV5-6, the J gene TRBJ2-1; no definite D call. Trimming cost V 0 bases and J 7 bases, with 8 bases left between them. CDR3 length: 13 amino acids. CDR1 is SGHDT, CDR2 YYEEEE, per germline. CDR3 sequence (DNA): TGTGCCAGCAGCTTGGAACGGGTAAATGAGCAGTTCTTC. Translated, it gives CASSLERVNEQFF.

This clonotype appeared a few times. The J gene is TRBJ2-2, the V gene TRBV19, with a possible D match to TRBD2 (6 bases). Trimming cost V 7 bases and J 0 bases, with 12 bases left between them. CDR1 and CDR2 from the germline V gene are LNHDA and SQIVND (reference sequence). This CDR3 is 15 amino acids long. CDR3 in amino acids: CASTSTSSNTGELFF. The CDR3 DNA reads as TGTGCCAGTACTTCAACTAGCTCGAACACCGGGGAGCTGTTTTTT. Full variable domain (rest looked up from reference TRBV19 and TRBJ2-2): DGGITQSPKYLFRKEGQNVTLSCEQNLNHDAMYWYRQDPGQGLRLIYYSQIVNDFQKGDIAEGYSVSREKKESFPLTVTSAQKNPTAFYLCASTSTSSNTGELFFGEGSRLTVL.

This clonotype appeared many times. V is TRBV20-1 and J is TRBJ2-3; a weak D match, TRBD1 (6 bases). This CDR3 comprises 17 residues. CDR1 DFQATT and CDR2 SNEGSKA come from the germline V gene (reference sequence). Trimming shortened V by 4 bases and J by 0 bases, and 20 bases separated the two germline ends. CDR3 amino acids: CSATGPRDNYSTDTQYF. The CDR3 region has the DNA TGCAGTGCTACGGGCCCCCGGGACAACTATAGCACAGATACGCAGTATTTT.

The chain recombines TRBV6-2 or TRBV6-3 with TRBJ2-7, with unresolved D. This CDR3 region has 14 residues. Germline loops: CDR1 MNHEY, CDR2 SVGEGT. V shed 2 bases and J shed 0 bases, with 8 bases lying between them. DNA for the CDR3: TGTGCCAGCAGTTACGACCCCAGCTCCTACGAGCAGTACTTC. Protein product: CASSYDPSSYEQYF.

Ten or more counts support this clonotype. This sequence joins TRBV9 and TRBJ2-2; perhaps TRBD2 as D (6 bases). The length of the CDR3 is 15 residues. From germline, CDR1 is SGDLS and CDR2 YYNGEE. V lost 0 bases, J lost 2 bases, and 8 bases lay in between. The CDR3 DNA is TGTGCCAGCAGCGTAGGGGGGGTTAACACCGGGGAGCTGTTTTTT. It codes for CASSVGGVNTGELFF.

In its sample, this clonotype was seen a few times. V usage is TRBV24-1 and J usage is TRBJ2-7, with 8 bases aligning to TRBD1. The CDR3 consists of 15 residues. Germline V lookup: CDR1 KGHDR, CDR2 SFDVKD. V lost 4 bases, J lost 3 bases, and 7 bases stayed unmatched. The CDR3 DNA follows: TGTGCCACCAGTGACTATGGACAGGGAAACTACGAGCAGTACTTC. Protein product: CATSDYGQGNYEQYF.

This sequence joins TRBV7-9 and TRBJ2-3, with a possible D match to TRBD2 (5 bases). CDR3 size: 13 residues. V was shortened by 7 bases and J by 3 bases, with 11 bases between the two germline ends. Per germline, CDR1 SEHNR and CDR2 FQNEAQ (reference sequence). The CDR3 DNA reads TGTGCCAGCACCCGTTGGGAGACAGATACGCAGTATTTT. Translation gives CASTRWETDTQYF. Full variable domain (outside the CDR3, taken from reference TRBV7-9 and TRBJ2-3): DTGVSQNPRHKITKRGQNVTFRCDPISEHNRLYWYRQTLGQGPEFLTYFQNEAQLEKSRLLSDRFSAERPKGSFSTLEIQRTEQGDSAMYLCASTRWETDTQYFGPGTRLTVL.

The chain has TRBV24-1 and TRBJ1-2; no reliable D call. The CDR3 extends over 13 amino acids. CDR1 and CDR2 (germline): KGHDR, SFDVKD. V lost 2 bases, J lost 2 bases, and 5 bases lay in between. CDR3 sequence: CATSDSENYGYTF. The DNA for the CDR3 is TGTGCCACCAGTGATTCGGAGAACTATGGCTACACCTTC.

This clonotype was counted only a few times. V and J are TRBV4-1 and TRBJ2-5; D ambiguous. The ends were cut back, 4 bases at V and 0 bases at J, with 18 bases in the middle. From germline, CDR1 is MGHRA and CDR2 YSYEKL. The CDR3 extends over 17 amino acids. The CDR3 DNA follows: TGCGCCAGCAGCCTCGGCCCCTTTGACGAGTACCAAGAGACCCAGTACTTC. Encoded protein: CASSLGPFDEYQETQYF.

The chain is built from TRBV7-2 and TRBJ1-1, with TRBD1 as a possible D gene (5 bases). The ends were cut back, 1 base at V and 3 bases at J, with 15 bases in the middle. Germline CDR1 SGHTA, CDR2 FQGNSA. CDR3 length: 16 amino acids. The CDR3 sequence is CASSLEPDSHHTEAFF. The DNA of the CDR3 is TGTGCCAGCAGCTTAGAACCCGACAGCCATCACACTGAAGCTTTCTTT.

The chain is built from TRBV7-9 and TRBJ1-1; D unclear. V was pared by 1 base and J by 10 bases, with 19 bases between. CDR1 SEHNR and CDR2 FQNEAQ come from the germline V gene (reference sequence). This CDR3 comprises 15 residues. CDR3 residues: CASSLGSAALVGAFF. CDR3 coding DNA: TGTGCCAGCAGCTTAGGGTCCGCAGCCCTTGTTGGAGCTTTCTTT.

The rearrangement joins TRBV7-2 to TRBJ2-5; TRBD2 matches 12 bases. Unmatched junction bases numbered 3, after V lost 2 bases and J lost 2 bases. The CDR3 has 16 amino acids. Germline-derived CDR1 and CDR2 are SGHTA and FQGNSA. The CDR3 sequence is CASSLPSGGGQETQYF. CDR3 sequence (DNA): TGTGCCAGCAGCTTACCTAGCGGGGGGGGACAAGAGACCCAGTACTTC. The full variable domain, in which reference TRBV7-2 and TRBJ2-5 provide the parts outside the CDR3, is GAGVSQSPSNKVTEKGKDVELRCDPISGHTALYWYRQSLGQGLEFLIYFQGNSAPDKSGLPSDRFSAERTGGSVSTLTIQRTQQEDSAVYLCASSLPSGGGQETQYFGPGTRLLVL.

The CDR3 loop is CASSLPGPNSPLHF. Written as DNA, the CDR3 is TGTGCCAGCAGCTTACCGGGCCCCAATTCACCCCTCCACTTT. This chain links TRBV13 with TRBJ1-6; D remains ambiguous. V gave up 2 bases and J gave up 7 bases, with 9 bases separating them. CDR1 is PRHDT and CDR2 is FYEKMQ in the germline V gene (reference sequence). The CDR3 has 14 amino acids.

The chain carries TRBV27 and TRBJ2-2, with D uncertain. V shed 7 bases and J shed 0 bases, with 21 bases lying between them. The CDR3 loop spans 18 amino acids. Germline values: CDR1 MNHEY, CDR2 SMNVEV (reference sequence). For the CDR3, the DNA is TGTGCCAGCACCTCCCTTTTTTGGGCAGCTTCGAACACCGGGGAGCTGTTTTTT. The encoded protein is CASTSLFWAASNTGELFF.

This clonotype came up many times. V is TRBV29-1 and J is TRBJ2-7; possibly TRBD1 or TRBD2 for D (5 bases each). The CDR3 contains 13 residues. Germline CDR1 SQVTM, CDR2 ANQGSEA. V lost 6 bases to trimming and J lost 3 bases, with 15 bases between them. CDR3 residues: CSVTGRDDYEQYF. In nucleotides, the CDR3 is TGCAGCGTCACGGGCCGGGACGACTACGAGCAGTACTTC.

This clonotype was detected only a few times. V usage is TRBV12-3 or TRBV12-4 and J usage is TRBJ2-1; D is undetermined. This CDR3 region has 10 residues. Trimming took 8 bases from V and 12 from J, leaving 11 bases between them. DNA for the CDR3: TGTGCCAGCGGGTGGCCAGGGCAGTTCTTC. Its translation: CASGWPGQFF.

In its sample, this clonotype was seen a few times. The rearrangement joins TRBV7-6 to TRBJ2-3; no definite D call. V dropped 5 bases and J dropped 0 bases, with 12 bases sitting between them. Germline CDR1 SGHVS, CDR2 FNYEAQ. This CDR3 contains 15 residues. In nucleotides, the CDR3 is TGTGCCAGCAGCGACCGGGCCACTAGCACAGATACGCAGTATTTT. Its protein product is CASSDRATSTDTQYF.

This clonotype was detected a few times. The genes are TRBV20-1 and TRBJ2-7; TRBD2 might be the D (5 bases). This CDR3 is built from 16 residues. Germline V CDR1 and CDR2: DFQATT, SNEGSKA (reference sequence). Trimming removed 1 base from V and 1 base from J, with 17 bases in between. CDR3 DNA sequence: TGCAGTGCTAGAGCTCGTATTTCGGGGTCTTCCTACGAGCAGTACTTC. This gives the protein CSARARISGSSYEQYF.